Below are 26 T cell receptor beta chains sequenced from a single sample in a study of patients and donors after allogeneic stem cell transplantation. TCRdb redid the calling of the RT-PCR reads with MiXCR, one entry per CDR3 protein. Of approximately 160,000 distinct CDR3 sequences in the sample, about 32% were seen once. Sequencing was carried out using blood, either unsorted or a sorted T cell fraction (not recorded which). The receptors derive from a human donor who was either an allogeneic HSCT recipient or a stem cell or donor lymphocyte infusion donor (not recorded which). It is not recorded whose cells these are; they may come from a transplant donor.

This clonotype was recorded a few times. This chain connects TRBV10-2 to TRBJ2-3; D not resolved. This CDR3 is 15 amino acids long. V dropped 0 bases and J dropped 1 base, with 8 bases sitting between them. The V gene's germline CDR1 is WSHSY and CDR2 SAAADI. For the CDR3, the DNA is TGCGCCAGCAGTGAGTCAGGTCTACGCACAGATACGCAGTATTTT. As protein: CASSESGLRTDTQYF.

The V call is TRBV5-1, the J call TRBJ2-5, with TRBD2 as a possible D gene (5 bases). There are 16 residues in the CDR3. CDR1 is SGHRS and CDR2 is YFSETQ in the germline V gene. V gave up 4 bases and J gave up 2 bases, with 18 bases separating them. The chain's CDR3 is CASSKQIPGIQETQYF. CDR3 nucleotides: TGCGCCAGCAGCAAACAAATACCGGGGATACAAGAGACCCAGTACTTC.

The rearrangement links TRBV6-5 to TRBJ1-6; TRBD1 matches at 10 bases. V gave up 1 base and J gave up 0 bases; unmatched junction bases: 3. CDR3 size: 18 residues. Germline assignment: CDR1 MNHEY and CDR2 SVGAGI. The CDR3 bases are TGTGCCAGCAGTTACTTAGGACAGGGGGGCTCCTATAATTCACCCCTCCACTTT. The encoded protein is CASSYLGQGGSYNSPLHF.

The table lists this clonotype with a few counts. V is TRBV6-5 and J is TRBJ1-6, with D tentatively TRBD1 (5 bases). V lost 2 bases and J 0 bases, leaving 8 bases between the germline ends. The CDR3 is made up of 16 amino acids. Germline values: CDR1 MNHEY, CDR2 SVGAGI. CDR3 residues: CASSYQGSSYNSPLHF. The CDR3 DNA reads TGTGCCAGCAGTTACCAGGGAAGCTCCTATAATTCACCCCTCCACTTT.

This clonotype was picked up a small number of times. CDR3 residues: CASSLRPGGFEAFF. CDR3 sequence (DNA): TGTGCCAGCAGTTTAAGGCCGGGTGGCTTTGAAGCTTTCTTT. The rearrangement links TRBV12-3 or TRBV12-4 to TRBJ1-1, with D unclear. This CDR3 comprises 14 residues. Trimming pared 2 bases from V and 7 bases from J, leaving 14 bases between.

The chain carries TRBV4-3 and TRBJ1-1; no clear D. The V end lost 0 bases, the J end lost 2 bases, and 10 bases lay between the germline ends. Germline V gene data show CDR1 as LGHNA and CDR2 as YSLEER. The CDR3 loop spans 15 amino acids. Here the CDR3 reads CASSQERHLNTEAFF. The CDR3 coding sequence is TGCGCCAGCAGCCAAGAAAGGCACCTAAACACTGAAGCTTTCTTT.

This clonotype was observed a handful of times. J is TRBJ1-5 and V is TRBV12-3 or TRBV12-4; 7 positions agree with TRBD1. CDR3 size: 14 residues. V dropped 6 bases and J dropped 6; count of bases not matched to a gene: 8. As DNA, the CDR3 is TGTGCCAGCAGATCGACAGGGTTTATTCAGCCCCAGCATTTT. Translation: CASRSTGFIQPQHF.

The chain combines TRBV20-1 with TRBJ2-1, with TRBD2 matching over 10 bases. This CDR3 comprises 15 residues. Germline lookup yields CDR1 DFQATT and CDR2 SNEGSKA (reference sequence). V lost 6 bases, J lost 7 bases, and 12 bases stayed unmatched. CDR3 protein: CSAKGWGSGRNEQFF. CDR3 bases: TGCAGTGCCAAGGGTTGGGGTAGCGGGAGGAATGAGCAGTTCTTC.

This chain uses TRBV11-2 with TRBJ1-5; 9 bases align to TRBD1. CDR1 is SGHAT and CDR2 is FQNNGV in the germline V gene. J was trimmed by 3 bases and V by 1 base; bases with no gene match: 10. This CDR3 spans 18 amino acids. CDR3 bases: TGTGCCAGCAGCTTAGGAGTCGGGACAGGGCCCCACAATCAGCCCCAGCATTTT. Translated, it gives CASSLGVGTGPHNQPQHF.

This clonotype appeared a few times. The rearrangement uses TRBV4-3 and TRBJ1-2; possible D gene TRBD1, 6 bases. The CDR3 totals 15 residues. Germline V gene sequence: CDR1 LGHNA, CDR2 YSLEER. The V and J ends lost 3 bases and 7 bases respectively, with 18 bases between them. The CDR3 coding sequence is TGCGCCAGCAGCCACAAGGCGTCAGGGGCGCGTGGCTACACCTTC. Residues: CASSHKASGARGYTF.

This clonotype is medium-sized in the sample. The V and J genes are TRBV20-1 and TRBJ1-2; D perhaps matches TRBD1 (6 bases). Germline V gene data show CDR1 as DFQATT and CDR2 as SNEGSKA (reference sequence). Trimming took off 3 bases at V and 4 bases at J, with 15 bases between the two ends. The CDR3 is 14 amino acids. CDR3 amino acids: CSASQSRGTYGYTF. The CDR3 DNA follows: TGCAGTGCTAGTCAGTCCAGGGGCACCTATGGCTACACCTTC.

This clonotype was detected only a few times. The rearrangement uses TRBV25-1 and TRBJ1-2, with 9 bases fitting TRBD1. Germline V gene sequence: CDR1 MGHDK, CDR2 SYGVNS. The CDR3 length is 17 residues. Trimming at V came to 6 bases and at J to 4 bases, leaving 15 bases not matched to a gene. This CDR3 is CASSRGQGPTWPYGYTF. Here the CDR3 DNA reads TGTGCCAGCAGCCGGGGACAGGGCCCCACTTGGCCCTATGGCTACACCTTC.

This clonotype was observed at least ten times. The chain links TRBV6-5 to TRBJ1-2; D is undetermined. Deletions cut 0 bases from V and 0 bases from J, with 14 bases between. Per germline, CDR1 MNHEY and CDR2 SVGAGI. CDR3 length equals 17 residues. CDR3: CASSYSVINGANYGYTF. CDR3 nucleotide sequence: TGTGCCAGCAGTTACTCGGTGATCAACGGGGCTAACTATGGCTACACCTTC.

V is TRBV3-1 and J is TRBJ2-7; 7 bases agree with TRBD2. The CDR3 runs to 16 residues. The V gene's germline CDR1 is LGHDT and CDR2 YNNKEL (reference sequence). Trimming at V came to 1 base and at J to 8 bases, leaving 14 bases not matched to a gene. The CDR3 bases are TGTGCCAGCAGCCAAGTGAAGGGGACTATCCAAGGGAAGCAGTACTTC. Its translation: CASSQVKGTIQGKQYF.

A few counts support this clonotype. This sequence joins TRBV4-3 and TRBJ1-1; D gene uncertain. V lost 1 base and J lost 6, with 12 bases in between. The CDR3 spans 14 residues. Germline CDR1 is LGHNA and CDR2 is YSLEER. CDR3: CASSQVVADAEAFF. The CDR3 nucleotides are TGCGCCAGCAGCCAAGTAGTCGCGGACGCTGAAGCTTTCTTT.

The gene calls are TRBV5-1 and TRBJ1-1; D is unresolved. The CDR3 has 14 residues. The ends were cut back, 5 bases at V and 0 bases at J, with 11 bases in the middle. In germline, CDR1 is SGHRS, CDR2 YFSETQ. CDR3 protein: CASRGAGVNTEAFF. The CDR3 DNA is TGCGCCAGCAGGGGAGCCGGTGTGAACACTGAAGCTTTCTTT. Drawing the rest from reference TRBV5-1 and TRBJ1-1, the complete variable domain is KAGVTQTPRYLIKTRGQQVTLSCSPISGHRSVSWYQQTPGQGLQFLFEYFSETQRNKGNFPGRFSGRQFSNSRSEMNVSTLELGDSALYLCASRGAGVNTEAFFGQGTRLTVV.

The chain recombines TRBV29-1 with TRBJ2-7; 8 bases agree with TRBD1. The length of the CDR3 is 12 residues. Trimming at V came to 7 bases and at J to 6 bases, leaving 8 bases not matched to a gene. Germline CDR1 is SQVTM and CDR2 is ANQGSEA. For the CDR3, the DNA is TGCAGCGCCCGACAGGGGTCTGGCGAGCAGTACTTC. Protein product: CSARQGSGEQYF.

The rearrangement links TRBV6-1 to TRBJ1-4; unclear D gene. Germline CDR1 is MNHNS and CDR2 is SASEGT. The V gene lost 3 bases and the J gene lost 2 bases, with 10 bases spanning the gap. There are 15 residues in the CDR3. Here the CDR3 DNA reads TGTGCCAGCAGTGAGGCCCATCGGACTAATGAAAAACTGTTTTTT. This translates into CASSEAHRTNEKLFF.

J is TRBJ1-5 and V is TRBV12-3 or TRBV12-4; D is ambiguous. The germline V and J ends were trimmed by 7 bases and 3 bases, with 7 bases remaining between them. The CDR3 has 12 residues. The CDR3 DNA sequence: TGTGCCAGCAACAGCGTCAATCAGCCCCAGCATTTT. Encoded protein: CASNSVNQPQHF.

As DNA, the CDR3 is TGCAGTGCTAGGGGGTCGGCCAAAAACATTCAGTACTTC. Its translation: CSARGSAKNIQYF. V and J are TRBV20-1 and TRBJ2-4; the D is unclear. The germline gives CDR1 DFQATT, CDR2 SNEGSKA (reference sequence). The CDR3 is 13 residues long. V lost 3 bases, J lost 1 base, and 7 bases lay in between.

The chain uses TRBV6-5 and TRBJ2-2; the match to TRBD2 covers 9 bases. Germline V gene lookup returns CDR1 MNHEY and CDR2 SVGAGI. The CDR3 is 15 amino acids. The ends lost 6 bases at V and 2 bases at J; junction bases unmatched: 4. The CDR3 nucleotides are TGTGCCAGCAGAAGGACTAGCGCAAACACCGGGGAGCTGTTTTTT. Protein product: CASRRTSANTGELFF.

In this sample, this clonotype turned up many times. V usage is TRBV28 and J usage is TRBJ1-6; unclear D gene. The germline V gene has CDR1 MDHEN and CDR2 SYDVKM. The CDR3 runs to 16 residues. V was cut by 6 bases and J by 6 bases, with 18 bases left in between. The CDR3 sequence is CASRAGGSYRNSPLHF. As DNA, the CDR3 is TGTGCCAGCAGGGCAGGAGGAAGCTATCGTAATTCACCCCTCCACTTT.

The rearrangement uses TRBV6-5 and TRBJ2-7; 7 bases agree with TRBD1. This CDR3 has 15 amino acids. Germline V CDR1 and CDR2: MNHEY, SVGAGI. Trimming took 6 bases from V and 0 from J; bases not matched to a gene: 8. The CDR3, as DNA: TGTGCCAGCAGCCTCTACCAGGGGGTCTCCTACGAGCAGTACTTC. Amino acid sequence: CASSLYQGVSYEQYF.

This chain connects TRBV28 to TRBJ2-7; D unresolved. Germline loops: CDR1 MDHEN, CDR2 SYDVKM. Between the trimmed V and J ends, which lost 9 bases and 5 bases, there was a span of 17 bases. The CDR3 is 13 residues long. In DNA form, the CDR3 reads TGTGCCAGTTGTCGAAGGACGGGCCACGAGCAGTACTTC. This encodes CASCRRTGHEQYF. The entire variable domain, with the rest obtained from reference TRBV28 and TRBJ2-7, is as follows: DVKVTQSSRYLVKRTGEKVFLECVQDMDHENMFWYRQDPGLGLRLIYFSYDVKMKEKGDIPEGYSVSREKKERFSLILESASTNQTSMYLCASCRRTGHEQYFGPGTRLTVT.

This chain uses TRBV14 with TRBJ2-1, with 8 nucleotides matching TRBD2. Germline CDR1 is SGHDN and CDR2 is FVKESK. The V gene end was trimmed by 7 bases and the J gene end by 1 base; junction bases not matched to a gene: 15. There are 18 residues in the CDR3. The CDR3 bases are TGTGCCAGCACCGGGAGGGGCCCAGCGGGGGCATCCTACAATGAGCAGTTCTTC. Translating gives CASTGRGPAGASYNEQFF.

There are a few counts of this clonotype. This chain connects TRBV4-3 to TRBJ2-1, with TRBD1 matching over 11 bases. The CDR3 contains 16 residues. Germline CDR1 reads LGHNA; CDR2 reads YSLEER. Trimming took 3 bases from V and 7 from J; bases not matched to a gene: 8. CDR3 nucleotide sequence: TGCGCCAGCAGCCAGGACAGGGGGCCGGCTTTGAATGAGCAGTTCTTC. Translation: CASSQDRGPALNEQFF.